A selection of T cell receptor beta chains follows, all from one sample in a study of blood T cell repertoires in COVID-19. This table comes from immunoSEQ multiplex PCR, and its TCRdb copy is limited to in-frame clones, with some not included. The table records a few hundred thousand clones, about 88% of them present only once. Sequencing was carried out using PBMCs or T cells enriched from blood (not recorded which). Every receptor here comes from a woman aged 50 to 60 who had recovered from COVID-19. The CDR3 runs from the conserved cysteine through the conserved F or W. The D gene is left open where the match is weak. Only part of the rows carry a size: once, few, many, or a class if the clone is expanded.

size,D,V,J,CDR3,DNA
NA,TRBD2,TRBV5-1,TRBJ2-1,CASSPAAGAQFF,TGCGCCAGCAGCCCCGCCGCGGGAGCGCAGTTCTTC
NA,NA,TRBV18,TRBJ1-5,CASSPSNRVQPQHF,TGTGCCAGCTCACCATCTAACAGGGTTCAGCCCCAGCATTTT
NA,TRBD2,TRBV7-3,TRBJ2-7,CASSPSGLAVQYF,TGTGCCAGCAGCCCATCCGGACTAGCTGTGCAGTACTTC
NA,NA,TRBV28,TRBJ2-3,CASRTSTDTQYF,TGTGCCAGCAGAACTAGCACAGATACGCAGTATTTT
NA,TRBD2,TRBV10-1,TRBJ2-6,CASGEGPSGANVLTF,TGCGCCAGTGGGGAGGGCCCCTCTGGGGCCAACGTCCTGACTTTC
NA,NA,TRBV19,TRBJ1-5,CASSIDPGAGIWPQHF,TGTGCCAGTAGTATAGATCCCGGAGCGGGGATTTGGCCCCAGCATTTT
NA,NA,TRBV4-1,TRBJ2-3,CASSQEADKATDTQYF,TGCGCCAGCAGCCAAGAGGCGGATAAGGCCACAGATACGCAGTATTTT
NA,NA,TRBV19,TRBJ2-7,CASSGQSRGYEQYF,TGTGCCAGTAGCGGACAGAGTAGAGGGTACGAGCAGTACTTC
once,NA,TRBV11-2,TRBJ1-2,CASSSLRDTSGYGYTF,TGTGCCAGCAGTTCACTCCGGGACACCTCGGGCTATGGCTACACCTTC
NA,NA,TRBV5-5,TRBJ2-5,CASRTGQNGQETQYF,TGTGCCAGCAGAACAGGACAGAACGGCCAAGAGACCCAGTACTTC
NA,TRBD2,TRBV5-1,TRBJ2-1,CASSSRTGAGGFYNEQFF,TGCGCCAGCAGCTCCCGGACGGGGGCGGGAGGGTTCTACAATGAGCAGTTCTTC
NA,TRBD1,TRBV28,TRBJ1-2,CASRRTGGDYGYTF,TGTGCCAGCAGGAGGACAGGGGGCGACTATGGCTACACCTTC
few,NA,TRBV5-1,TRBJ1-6,CASSFQVNSPLHF,TGCGCCAGCAGCTTTCAGGTTAATTCACCCCTCCACTTT
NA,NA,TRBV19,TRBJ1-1,CASSIKGDWNTEAFF,TGTGCCAGTAGTATAAAGGGAGACTGGAACACTGAAGCTTTCTTT
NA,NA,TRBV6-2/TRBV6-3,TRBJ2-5,CASSLTYQETQYF,TGTGCCAGCAGTTTAACCTATCAAGAGACCCAGTACTTC
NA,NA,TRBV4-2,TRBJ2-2,CASSPWQGINTGELFF,TGTGCCAGCAGCCCGTGGCAGGGTATAAACACCGGGGAGCTGTTTTTT
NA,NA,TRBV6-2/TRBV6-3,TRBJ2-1,CASSSRGTTPYNEQFF,TGTGCCAGCAGTTCAAGGGGGACTACCCCATACAATGAGCAGTTCTTC
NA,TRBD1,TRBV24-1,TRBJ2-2,CATSAAGTGGPTGELFF,TGTGCCACCAGTGCCGCCGGGACAGGTGGCCCCACCGGGGAGCTGTTTTTT
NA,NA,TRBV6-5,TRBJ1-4,CASRTNRVGEKLFF,TGTGCCAGCAGGACCAACAGGGTCGGTGAAAAACTGTTTTTT
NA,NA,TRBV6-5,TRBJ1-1,CASSYRQATEAFF,TGTGCCAGCAGTTACCGGCAGGCCACTGAAGCTTTCTTT
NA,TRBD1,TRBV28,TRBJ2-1,CASSPWSYTGTGGGEQFF,TGTGCCAGCAGCCCATGGAGTTACACCGGGACAGGGGGCGGTGAGCAGTTCTTC
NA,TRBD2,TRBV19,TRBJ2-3,CASSRAGGADTQYF,TGTGCCAGTAGTAGAGCGGGGGGCGCAGATACGCAGTATTTT
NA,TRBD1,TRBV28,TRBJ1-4,CASSSGMGTGKEKLFF,TGTGCCAGCAGTTCCGGGATGGGGACAGGGAAGGAAAAACTGTTTTTT
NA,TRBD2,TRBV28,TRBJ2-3,CASSYLGRTDTQYF,TGTGCCAGCAGTTACCTCGGGAGGACAGATACGCAGTATTTT
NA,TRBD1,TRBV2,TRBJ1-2,CASRSPQGNPNYGYTF,TGTGCCAGCAGATCTCCACAGGGGAACCCTAACTATGGCTACACCTTC
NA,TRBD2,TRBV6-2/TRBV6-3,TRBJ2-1,CASSPGTRASSYNEQFF,TGTGCCAGCAGTCCCGGGACTAGAGCAAGCTCCTACAATGAGCAGTTCTTC
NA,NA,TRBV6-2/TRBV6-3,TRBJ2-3,CASSYNREGLLDETDTQYF,TGTGCCAGCAGTTACAACAGGGAAGGTCTCCTGGATGAAACAGATACGCAGTATTTT
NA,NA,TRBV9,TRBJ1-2,CASSKDGQRYYGYTF,TGTGCCAGCAGCAAGGACGGACAGCGATACTATGGCTACACCTTC
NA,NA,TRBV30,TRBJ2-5,CAWGERETQYF,TGTGCCTGGGGGGAGCGGGAGACCCAGTACTTC